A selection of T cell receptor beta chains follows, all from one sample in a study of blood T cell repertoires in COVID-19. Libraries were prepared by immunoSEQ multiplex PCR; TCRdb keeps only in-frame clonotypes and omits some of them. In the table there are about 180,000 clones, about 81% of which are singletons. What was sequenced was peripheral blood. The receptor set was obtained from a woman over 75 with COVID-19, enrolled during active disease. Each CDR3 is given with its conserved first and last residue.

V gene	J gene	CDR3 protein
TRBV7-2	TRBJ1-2	CASSLGFWGGYGYTF
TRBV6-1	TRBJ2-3	CASSPTSGGGDTQYF
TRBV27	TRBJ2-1	CASSGLAGTLNEQFF
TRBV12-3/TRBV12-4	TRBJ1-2	CASSLEGTGYTF
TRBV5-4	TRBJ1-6	CASSYGTGNLRPLHF
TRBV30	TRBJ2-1	CAWASGYNEQFF
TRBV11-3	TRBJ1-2	CASSPGSHYGYTF
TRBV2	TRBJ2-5	CASSEEAGQETQYF
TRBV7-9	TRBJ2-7	CASSLVGGQGWEQYF
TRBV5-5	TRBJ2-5	CASRFLSGNQETQYF
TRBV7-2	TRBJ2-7	CASSRSGTYYEQYF
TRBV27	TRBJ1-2	CASSLLQGTAGYTF
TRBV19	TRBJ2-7	CASSPQAGRYEQYF
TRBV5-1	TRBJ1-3	CASSLGPGDQGNTIYF
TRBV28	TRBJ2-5	CASSPAGQSVYGEETQYF
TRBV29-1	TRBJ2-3	CSVEGTGEATQYF
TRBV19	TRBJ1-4	CASSNQRAGNEKLFF
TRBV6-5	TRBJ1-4	CAGGLSTNEKLFF
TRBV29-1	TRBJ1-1	CSGSRQGTSTEAFF
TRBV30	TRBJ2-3	CAWRLAGVTDTQYF
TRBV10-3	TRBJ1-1	CAIRTSGTGGARSAFF
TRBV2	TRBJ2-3	CATTPGLAGDTQYF
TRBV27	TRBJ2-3	CASSFTPPWLAGDTQYF
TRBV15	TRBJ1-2	CATDAGIGANYGYTF
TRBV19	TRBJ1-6	CASSLPQSGSPLHF
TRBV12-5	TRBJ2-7	CASGHGELADFYEQYF